A single T cell receptor beta chain is shown here with its context. Its target is not known. Use of 60 Vbeta and 13 Jbeta primers characterized the PCR. Using immunoSEQ multiplex PCR, the repertoire was profiled, and TCRdb retains in-frame clones only, with some absent. This table has some 97,000 clones, 70% to 80% appearing once. This entry is derived from a study of cytomegalovirus exposure and HLA in healthy donors. Overall study findings and caveats: A later analysis reportedly found fewer N-insertions in an Asian-associated ancestry cluster than the roughly 670-donor mean. For most TCR beta V segments, an earlier analysis put the productive rate at about 87% or about 30% of the time.

There are 14 residues in the CDR3. V shed 5 bases, J shed 6 bases, and the junction held 6 bases outside the gene matches. Per the germline V gene, CDR1 is SGHVS and CDR2 is FQNEAQ. The sequenced sample was PBMCs. This TCR was recovered from a woman aged 18-30 years in good health and CMV-seropositive. The chain employs TRBV7-8 and TRBJ2-2, with 7 nucleotides matching TRBD1. CDR3 sequence reads: CASSQDRVAGELFF. In DNA, the CDR3 is TGTGCCAGCAGCCAAGACAGGGTTGCCGGGGAGCTGTTTTTT.